This note documents a single TCR beta chain sequence. The J segment lost 1 base and the V segment lost 1 base, leaving 8 bases of the junction unmatched. The CDR3 loop spans 17 amino acids. The V gene's germline CDR1 is MGHRA and CDR2 YSYEKL. This sample is part of a study of blood T cell repertoires in COVID-19. Across the whole study: Italy, Spain and the United States were the sources of the convalescent and acute COVID-19 samples. T cells, B-cell-depleted T cells, or PBMCs supplied cDNA or gDNA.

Study processing details: Quantification of nucleated cells was approximated via reference gene primer amplification. Sequenced by immunoSEQ multiplex PCR; TCRdb stores in-frame clones only, minus some. The DNA was the basis for D and trimming; V, J and clone size are from that table. The repertoire holds more than 80,000 clones, with 60% to 80% as singletons. Material: peripheral blood. This chain connects TRBV4-1 to TRBJ2-3; 7 bases fit TRBD1. This receptor was obtained from a human donor with acute or convalescent COVID-19. The donor label of this sample is uncertain. CDR3 sequence (DNA): TGCGCCAGCAGCCAAGCACCGGGACAGTGGGGCACAGATACGCAGTATTTT. It translates to CASSQAPGQWGTDTQYF.